These T cell receptor beta chains were read from a single sample in a study of blood T cell repertoires in COVID-19. Only in-frame clones appear in the TCRdb table, and some are missing; sequencing was by immunoSEQ multiplex PCR. Of around 41,000 clones detected, more than 70% appear once; the ten largest clones hold around two fifths. The sample consisted of peripheral blood. The source is an elderly woman with active or convalescent COVID-19. The CDR3 runs from the conserved cysteine through the conserved F or W. The D gene is left open where the match is weak. Not all rows give a size; the values are once, few, many and, for expanded clones, a class.

cdr3_aa: CASSVRVQGSTGELFF
cdr3_nt: TGTGCCAGCAGCGTTCGGGTCCAGGGCAGCACCGGGGAGCTGTTTTTT
clone_size: .
j_call: TRBJ2-2
d_call: .
v_call: TRBV9

cdr3_aa: CASSLVQTRDTEAFF
cdr3_nt: TGTGCCAGCAGCTTAGTACAGACTAGGGACACTGAAGCTTTCTTT
clone_size: .
j_call: TRBJ1-1
d_call: .
v_call: TRBV7-9

cdr3_aa: CASSLGGDWRIEDEQYF
cdr3_nt: TGTGCCAGCAGCTTGGGAGGTGACTGGAGAATCGAGGACGAGCAGTACTTC
clone_size: .
j_call: TRBJ2-7
d_call: .
v_call: TRBV5-5

cdr3_aa: CASSIQGYGQPQHF
cdr3_nt: TGTGCCAGTAGTATTCAGGGTTATGGTCAGCCCCAGCATTTT
clone_size: .
j_call: TRBJ1-5
d_call: .
v_call: TRBV19

cdr3_aa: CASSLGGGGYTF
cdr3_nt: TGTGCCAGCAGCTTAGGAGGGGGTGGCTACACCTTC
clone_size: .
j_call: TRBJ1-2
d_call: .
v_call: TRBV7-9

cdr3_aa: CASSLRDNEQFF
cdr3_nt: TGTGCCAGCAGTTTAAGAGACAATGAGCAGTTCTTC
clone_size: .
j_call: TRBJ2-1
d_call: .
v_call: TRBV12-3/TRBV12-4

cdr3_aa: CSASGQGSNQPQHF
cdr3_nt: TGCAGTGCTAGTGGTCAGGGAAGCAATCAGCCCCAGCATTTT
clone_size: .
j_call: TRBJ1-5
d_call: .
v_call: TRBV20-1

cdr3_aa: CATSETGTSDEQFF
cdr3_nt: TGTGCCACCAGTGAAACCGGGACTAGCGATGAGCAGTTCTTC
clone_size: .
j_call: TRBJ2-1
d_call: TRBD2
v_call: TRBV24-1

cdr3_aa: CASSERGTGHLNTEAFF
cdr3_nt: TGTGCCAGCAGTGAACGGGGGACAGGGCACCTGAACACTGAAGCTTTCTTT
clone_size: .
j_call: TRBJ1-1
d_call: TRBD1
v_call: TRBV2

cdr3_aa: CSVEEPENEKLFF
cdr3_nt: TGCAGCGTTGAAGAACCAGAAAATGAAAAACTGTTTTTT
clone_size: .
j_call: TRBJ1-4
d_call: .
v_call: TRBV29-1

cdr3_aa: CASSIMVRSTGVYSNQPQHF
cdr3_nt: TGTGCCAGTAGTATTATGGTGCGATCAACAGGGGTATATAGCAATCAGCCCCAGCATTTT
clone_size: .
j_call: TRBJ1-5
d_call: TRBD1
v_call: TRBV19

cdr3_aa: CASTWTGSSGANVLTF
cdr3_nt: TGTGCCAGCACCTGGACAGGGAGCTCTGGGGCCAACGTCCTGACTTTC
clone_size: .
j_call: TRBJ2-6
d_call: TRBD1
v_call: TRBV5-4

cdr3_aa: CASSQDWMNEQFF
cdr3_nt: TGTGCCAGCAGTCAGGACTGGATGAATGAGCAGTTCTTC
clone_size: .
j_call: TRBJ2-1
d_call: .
v_call: TRBV28

cdr3_aa: CASSVDYRGTRYGYTF
cdr3_nt: TGTGCCAGCAGCGTAGACTATAGGGGGACGAGGTACGGCTACACCTTC
clone_size: .
j_call: TRBJ1-2
d_call: .
v_call: TRBV9

cdr3_aa: CASSADRYSNQPQHF
cdr3_nt: TGTGCCAGCAGCGCTGACAGATATAGCAATCAGCCCCAGCATTTT
clone_size: .
j_call: TRBJ1-5
d_call: .
v_call: TRBV6-5

cdr3_aa: CASSGTGSNQPQHF
cdr3_nt: TGTGCCAGTAGTGGGACAGGGAGCAATCAGCCCCAGCATTTT
clone_size: .
j_call: TRBJ1-5
d_call: TRBD1
v_call: TRBV19

cdr3_aa: CASSPPTGQGTSYEQYF
cdr3_nt: TGTGCCAGCAGCCCCCCCACGGGACAGGGGACGTCCTACGAGCAGTACTTC
clone_size: .
j_call: TRBJ2-7
d_call: TRBD1
v_call: TRBV28

cdr3_aa: CASSLRWWAGTEAFF
cdr3_nt: TGTGCCAGCAGTTTGAGGTGGTGGGCGGGCACTGAAGCTTTCTTT
clone_size: .
j_call: TRBJ1-1
d_call: .
v_call: TRBV28

cdr3_aa: CATSGDRATDTQYF
cdr3_nt: TGTGCCACCAGTGGGGACAGAGCCACAGATACGCAGTATTTT
clone_size: .
j_call: TRBJ2-3
d_call: TRBD1
v_call: TRBV24-1

cdr3_aa: CASSFIAGGAYEQYF
cdr3_nt: TGCGCCAGCAGCTTTATAGCGGGAGGAGCCTACGAGCAGTACTTC
clone_size: .
j_call: TRBJ2-7
d_call: TRBD2
v_call: TRBV5-1

cdr3_aa: CASSISYGTANIF
cdr3_nt: TGTGCCAGCAGTATAAGCTACGGGACAGCGAATATTTTT
clone_size: .
j_call: TRBJ2-3
d_call: TRBD1
v_call: TRBV12-3/TRBV12-4

cdr3_aa: CASRATASTNEKLFF
cdr3_nt: TGTGCCAGCAGAGCGACGGCATCAACTAATGAAAAACTGTTTTTT
clone_size: .
j_call: TRBJ1-4
d_call: .
v_call: TRBV2

cdr3_aa: CASSYEGQGIYGYTF
cdr3_nt: TGTGCCAGCAGTTACGAGGGACAGGGGATTTATGGCTACACCTTC
clone_size: once
j_call: TRBJ1-2
d_call: TRBD1
v_call: TRBV6-2/TRBV6-3

cdr3_aa: CASSPLTTGGSVNEQFF
cdr3_nt: TGTGCCAGCAGCCCTCTGACGACAGGGGGCTCGGTCAATGAGCAGTTCTTC
clone_size: many
j_call: TRBJ2-1
d_call: TRBD1
v_call: TRBV6-2/TRBV6-3

cdr3_aa: CASTGPGLSNQPQHF
cdr3_nt: TGTGCCAGCACCGGGCCGGGACTTAGCAATCAGCCCCAGCATTTT
clone_size: .
j_call: TRBJ1-5
d_call: .
v_call: TRBV28

cdr3_aa: CASKREGQPRDTIYF
cdr3_nt: TGTGCCAGCAAGAGGGAAGGTCAACCAAGGGACACCATATATTTT
clone_size: .
j_call: TRBJ1-3
d_call: .
v_call: TRBV6-6

cdr3_aa: CSAPLNGGYTF
cdr3_nt: TGCAGTGCTCCACTCAACGGGGGCTACACCTTC
clone_size: .
j_call: TRBJ1-2
d_call: .
v_call: TRBV20-1

cdr3_aa: CASSLAGVQNIQYF
cdr3_nt: TGCGCCAGCAGCTTAGCGGGAGTTCAAAACATTCAGTACTTC
clone_size: .
j_call: TRBJ2-4
d_call: TRBD2
v_call: TRBV5-1

cdr3_aa: CASSFSLAGGETQYF
cdr3_nt: TGCGCCAGCAGCTTTTCTCTAGCGGGAGGGGAGACCCAGTACTTC
clone_size: .
j_call: TRBJ2-5
d_call: TRBD2
v_call: TRBV5-1

cdr3_aa: CASSSQGETQYF
cdr3_nt: TGCGCCAGCAGCTCCCAGGGGGAGACCCAGTACTTC
clone_size: .
j_call: TRBJ2-5
d_call: .
v_call: TRBV5-1

cdr3_aa: CASSIVAGTYEQYF
cdr3_nt: TGTGCCAGTAGTATTGTGGCGGGGACCTACGAGCAGTACTTC
clone_size: .
j_call: TRBJ2-7
d_call: .
v_call: TRBV19

cdr3_aa: CASSQGEKLFF
cdr3_nt: TGTGCCAGCAGTCAGGGGGAAAAACTGTTTTTT
clone_size: few
j_call: TRBJ1-4
d_call: .
v_call: TRBV12-3/TRBV12-4

cdr3_aa: CASSYSVLGAQAYEQFF
cdr3_nt: TGTGCCAGCAGTTACTCCGTCCTGGGGGCCCAGGCTTATGAGCAGTTCTTC
clone_size: .
j_call: TRBJ2-1
d_call: .
v_call: TRBV6-2/TRBV6-3

cdr3_aa: CAISGDNYGYTF
cdr3_nt: TGTGCCATCAGTGGCGATAACTATGGCTACACCTTC
clone_size: .
j_call: TRBJ1-2
d_call: .
v_call: TRBV10-3

cdr3_aa: CASSRSLTRGGKPSYEQYF
cdr3_nt: TGTGCCAGTAGTAGATCATTAACCCGCGGCGGGAAGCCCTCCTACGAGCAGTACTTC
clone_size: .
j_call: TRBJ2-7
d_call: .
v_call: TRBV19

cdr3_aa: CASRGTGAIQSSGNTIYF
cdr3_nt: TGTGCCAGTCGCGGGACAGGGGCCATACAAAGCTCTGGAAACACCATATATTTT
clone_size: .
j_call: TRBJ1-3
d_call: TRBD1
v_call: TRBV19

cdr3_aa: CASSDTNQPQHF
cdr3_nt: TGTGCCAGCTCAGACACCAATCAGCCCCAGCATTTT
clone_size: .
j_call: TRBJ1-5
d_call: .
v_call: TRBV18

cdr3_aa: CASSPTGESAYEQYF
cdr3_nt: TGTGCCAGCAGCCCGACAGGGGAATCGGCCTACGAGCAGTACTTC
clone_size: .
j_call: TRBJ2-7
d_call: TRBD1
v_call: TRBV7-9

cdr3_aa: CASREGGGNTGELFF
cdr3_nt: TGTGCCAGTAGGGAGGGAGGGGGGAACACCGGGGAGCTGTTTTTT
clone_size: .
j_call: TRBJ2-2
d_call: .
v_call: TRBV19

cdr3_aa: CASSNRVGVTEAFF
cdr3_nt: TGTGCCAGCAGCAATCGGGTAGGTGTCACTGAAGCTTTCTTT
clone_size: .
j_call: TRBJ1-1
d_call: .
v_call: TRBV27

cdr3_aa: CASSLQYLFYGYTF
cdr3_nt: TGTGCCAGCAGTTTACAGTACCTCTTCTATGGCTACACCTTC
clone_size: once
j_call: TRBJ1-2
d_call: .
v_call: TRBV28

cdr3_aa: CASSQESQANTEAFF
cdr3_nt: TGTGCCAGCAGCCAAGAGTCGCAGGCTAACACTGAAGCTTTCTTT
clone_size: .
j_call: TRBJ1-1
d_call: .
v_call: TRBV3-1/TRBV3-2

cdr3_aa: CASSLFASGRIADTQYF
cdr3_nt: TGTGCCAGCAGTTTATTTGCTAGCGGGAGAATCGCAGATACGCAGTATTTT
clone_size: .
j_call: TRBJ2-3
d_call: TRBD2
v_call: TRBV28

cdr3_aa: CASSQGRSLAGGDTQYF
cdr3_nt: TGCGCCAGCAGCCAAGGAAGATCACTAGCGGGAGGAGATACGCAGTATTTT
clone_size: .
j_call: TRBJ2-3
d_call: TRBD2
v_call: TRBV4-1

cdr3_aa: CASSFELAAYNEQFF
cdr3_nt: TGTGCCAGCAGTTTTGAACTAGCGGCCTACAATGAGCAGTTCTTC
clone_size: few
j_call: TRBJ2-1
d_call: TRBD2
v_call: TRBV27

cdr3_aa: CASSLTGGDEKLFF
cdr3_nt: TGTGCCAGCAGCTTGACAGGGGGCGATGAAAAACTGTTTTTT
clone_size: .
j_call: TRBJ1-4
d_call: TRBD1
v_call: TRBV2

cdr3_aa: CAWSPSGRPQHF
cdr3_nt: TGTGCCTGGAGTCCATCTGGCCGGCCCCAGCATTTT
clone_size: .
j_call: TRBJ1-5
d_call: .
v_call: TRBV30

cdr3_aa: CASSTQEGPSGDYEQYF
cdr3_nt: TGTGCCAGCAGCACCCAGGAGGGGCCTAGCGGGGACTACGAGCAGTACTTC
clone_size: .
j_call: TRBJ2-7
d_call: .
v_call: TRBV21-1

cdr3_aa: CASSRTGSGEKLFF
cdr3_nt: TGTGCCAGCAGCCGGACAGGGAGCGGCGAAAAACTGTTTTTT
clone_size: few
j_call: TRBJ1-4
d_call: TRBD1
v_call: TRBV3-1/TRBV3-2

cdr3_aa: CASSWPPDHFGDEQYF
cdr3_nt: TGTGCCAGCAGTTGGCCCCCGGATCACTTCGGGGACGAGCAGTACTTC
clone_size: .
j_call: TRBJ2-7
d_call: .
v_call: TRBV6-2/TRBV6-3

cdr3_aa: CASTLGNWELFF
cdr3_nt: TGTGCCAGCACCCTGGGCAACTGGGAGCTGTTTTTT
clone_size: .
j_call: TRBJ2-2
d_call: .
v_call: TRBV28

cdr3_aa: CAWSVGLAGAYEQYF
cdr3_nt: TGTGCCTGGAGTGTAGGGTTAGCGGGAGCCTACGAGCAGTACTTC
clone_size: .
j_call: TRBJ2-7
d_call: TRBD2
v_call: TRBV30

cdr3_aa: CASSEAEIPTGELFF
cdr3_nt: TGTGCCAGCAGTGAGGCCGAAATACCGACCGGGGAGCTGTTTTTT
clone_size: .
j_call: TRBJ2-2
d_call: .
v_call: TRBV2

cdr3_aa: CASSYRGEQPQHF
cdr3_nt: TGCGCCAGCAGCTACAGGGGCGAACAGCCCCAGCATTTT
clone_size: few
j_call: TRBJ1-5
d_call: TRBD1
v_call: TRBV5-1

cdr3_aa: CASSQDLGGIVSPLHF
cdr3_nt: TGTGCCAGCAGCCAAGATCTAGGGGGTATTGTGTCACCCCTCCACTTT
clone_size: .
j_call: TRBJ1-6
d_call: .
v_call: TRBV4-2

cdr3_aa: CASSLERTRTPLHF
cdr3_nt: TGTGCCAGCAGCTTAGAGAGGACACGGACCCCCCTCCACTTT
clone_size: .
j_call: TRBJ1-6
d_call: .
v_call: TRBV11-2

cdr3_aa: CASSLAENSNTEAFF
cdr3_nt: TGTGCCAGCAGCTTAGCGGAGAACTCGAACACTGAAGCTTTCTTT
clone_size: .
j_call: TRBJ1-1
d_call: .
v_call: TRBV7-9

cdr3_aa: CASSQARPGGGYGYTF
cdr3_nt: TGTGCCAGCAGCCAAGCCAGGCCAGGGGGCGGCTATGGCTACACCTTC
clone_size: .
j_call: TRBJ1-2
d_call: TRBD1
v_call: TRBV4-2

cdr3_aa: CASSPTPWGLVGETQYF
cdr3_nt: TGTGCCAGCAGTCCGACACCGTGGGGACTAGTCGGAGAGACCCAGTACTTC
clone_size: few
j_call: TRBJ2-5
d_call: TRBD2
v_call: TRBV6-2/TRBV6-3